The 30 T cell receptor beta chains below come from one sample, sequenced in a study of tumor-infiltrating lymphocytes in primary liver carcinoma. TCR beta cDNA was prepared out of around 460 ng total RNA by means of a constant-region primer. Researchers made the TCR beta libraries by running three nested multiplex PCR rounds with slightly modified ARM-PCR. TRBV1-TRBV30 forward and Cbeta reverse primers drove the first two approximately 11-cycle rounds. TCRdb fed the multiplex PCR reads into MiXCR, producing one record per CDR3 protein. The table shows approximately 92,000 distinct CDR3 sequences, with just over 65% occurring only once. Between about 20 and 30 mg of unsorted bulk tissue served as the source from which RNA and DNA were co-extracted. Sequenced: tumor-adjacent normal liver tissue. The receptors shown here come from a man aged 40-50 years with primary liver carcinoma and hepatitis B virus infection.

The V call is TRBV12-3 or TRBV12-4, the J call TRBJ2-1, with unresolved D. The V and J ends lost 5 bases and 11 bases respectively, with 13 bases between them. The CDR3 length is 12 residues. Here the CDR3 reads CASSHLFDKQFF. Written as DNA, the CDR3 is TGTGCCAGCAGTCATTTGTTCGATAAGCAGTTCTTC.

This clonotype was found many times. CDR3 residues: CASSENVGLAGETQYF. In nucleotides, the CDR3 is TGCGCCAGCAGTGAGAACGTGGGACTAGCAGGGGAGACCCAGTACTTC. J is TRBJ2-5 and V is TRBV10-2, with 9 bases aligning to TRBD2. With V trimmed by 2 bases and J by 5 bases, 9 bases remained unmatched. This CDR3 region has 16 residues. CDR1 is WSHSY, CDR2 SAAADI, per germline.

This chain uses TRBV4-1 with TRBJ2-3; no firm D call. CDR3 length: 15 amino acids. Per germline, CDR1 MGHRA and CDR2 YSYEKL. Trimming cost V 1 base and J 4 bases, with 12 bases left between them. The CDR3 sequence is CASSQVPSRADTQYF. The CDR3, as DNA: TGCGCCAGCAGCCAAGTTCCCTCTAGGGCAGATACGCAGTATTTT.

Note on this clonotype: One end of the junction does not line up with germline, which may come from a read error. This chain connects TRBV28 to TRBJ2-7; tentatively, D is TRBD2 (6 bases). The CDR3 consists of 14 residues. Germline V lookup: CDR1 MDHEN, CDR2 SYDVKM. DNA of the CDR3: TGTGCCAGCAGGGACGCGGGGAATTCCTACGGGCAGTACTTC. This codes for CASRDAGNSYGQYF.

A word on this clonotype: This may stem from a read error, because a much larger clone lies one nucleotide away. This sequence joins TRBV29-1 and TRBJ1-1; no firm D call. Per the germline V gene, CDR1 is SQVTM and CDR2 is ANQGSEA. The CDR3 runs 15 residues. V lost 0 bases and J lost 1, with 12 bases in between. The CDR3 sequence: CSVEEIREANTEAFF. CDR3 in DNA: TGCAGCGTTGAAGAGATACGAGAGGCGAACACTGAAGCTTTCTTT.

Points on this clonotype: Since the CDR3 does not end with the conserved phenylalanine or tryptophan, this likely comes from a read error. Because the CDR3's place on the DNA is in doubt, the DNA is left out and the CDR3 is given as listed by TCRdb. The chain employs TRBV11-2 and TRBJ2-7; the D segment call TRBD2 is taken from the table without a DNA check. From germline, CDR1 is SGHAT and CDR2 FQNNGV. With termini counted, the CDR3 has 15 amino acids. The CDR3 sequence: CASSSGASGTYEQYI.

The V gene is TRBV28, the J gene TRBJ1-2; the D gene is possibly TRBD1 (5 bases). V lost 7 bases to trimming and J lost 4 bases, with 16 bases between them. Germline CDR1 MDHEN, CDR2 SYDVKM. The CDR3 sequence is 14 residues long. CDR3 residues: CASTAGGEIYGYTF. The CDR3 DNA is TGTGCCAGCACCGCCGGGGGGGAGATCTATGGCTACACCTTC.

In the case of this clonotype: An end of the junction differs from the germline gene, which may be a read error. The chain couples TRBV11-2 to TRBJ2-1; tentatively, D is TRBD2 (6 bases). The end of the DNA aligns better with TRBJ2-7, so the J call may be wrong. Germline V lookup: CDR1 SGHAT, CDR2 FQNNGV. This CDR3 spans 14 amino acids. CDR3 sequence: CVSSSAGPGNGQYF. The DNA for the CDR3 is TGTGTCAGCAGTTCAGCGGGCCCTGGGAATGGGCAGTACTTC.

The chain recombines TRBV6-1 with TRBJ1-5; weak D call: TRBD1 (6 bases). The V end lost 7 bases, the J end lost 2 bases, and 12 bases lay between the germline ends. CDR1 is MNHNS and CDR2 is SASEGT in the germline V gene. CDR3 length: 14 amino acids. In DNA, the CDR3 is TGTGCCAGCACCAGGACAGAAGGCAATCAGCCCCAGCATTTT. Protein: CASTRTEGNQPQHF.

This clonotype was detected only once. Sequence at one end of the junction differs from germline and may be a read error. This chain uses TRBV11-2 with TRBJ1-1; possible D gene TRBD1, 6 bases. The CDR3 has 16 residues. The germline CDR1 and CDR2 sequences are SGHAT and FQNNGV. CDR3 loop: CASSFGIGGMNTEAFF. CDR3 nucleotides: TGTGCCAGCAGCTTCGGGATAGGGGGAATGAATACTGAAGCTTTCTTT.

Details on this clonotype: Compared with germline, one end of the junction differs, possibly owing to a read error. The chain is built from TRBV4-1 and TRBJ2-3; D unresolved. There are 14 residues in the CDR3. Germline values: CDR1 MGHRA, CDR2 YSYEKL. In DNA form, the CDR3 reads TGCGCCAGTAGCCATGGTCAGACCACAGATACGCAGTATTTT. Residues: CASSHGQTTDTQYF.

Turning to this clonotype: This clone may be a read error of a much larger clone one base away. The V and J genes are TRBV30 and TRBJ2-3, with TRBD2 matching over 11 bases. Germline lookup yields CDR1 GTSNPN and CDR2 SVGIG (reference sequence). The CDR3 spans 14 residues. Trimming removed 8 bases from V and 4 bases from J; junction bases left unmatched: 8. The CDR3 DNA reads as TGTGCCCGGATGCTAGCGGGAGGACCAGATACGCAGTATTTT. This translates into CARMLAGGPDTQYF.

This clonotype was observed at least ten times. V and J are TRBV29-1 and TRBJ2-3; no reliable D call. Germline V gene lookup returns CDR1 SQVTM and CDR2 ANQGSEA. The length of the CDR3 is 13 residues. V was shortened by 1 base and J by 2 bases, with 7 bases between the two germline ends. The DNA for the CDR3 is TGCAGCGTTGAAGGGCAGGACACAGATACGCAGTATTTT. This encodes CSVEGQDTDTQYF.

In regard to this clonotype: With a much larger clone just one base away, this may be a read error. The chain combines TRBV10-3 with TRBJ2-7; D is possibly TRBD2 (6 bases). Germline V gene lookup returns CDR1 ENHRY and CDR2 SYGVKD. This CDR3 spans 15 amino acids. The DNA of the CDR3 is TGTGCCACCAGTGAGTCGAAGGAGGGGCCCTACGAGCAGTACTTC. It is translated as CATSESKEGPYEQYF.

The genes are TRBV5-1 and TRBJ2-1; 9 bases are shared with TRBD2. The CDR3 is 15 amino acids. Germline CDR1 and CDR2: SGHRS and YFSETQ. V lost 0 bases, J lost 7 bases, and 5 bases stayed unmatched. The CDR3 sequence is CASSLEEREVNEQFF. The CDR3 coding sequence is TGCGCCAGCAGCTTGGAGGAGCGGGAGGTGAATGAGCAGTTCTTC.

The CDR3 loop reads CTNSARAYEQYF. Here the CDR3 DNA reads TGTACCAACAGTGCACGAGCCTACGAGCAGTACTTC. The chain is built from TRBV12-3 or TRBV12-4 and TRBJ2-7; no reliable D call. The CDR3 length is 12 residues.

About this clonotype itself: A junction boundary mismatches the germline segment, possibly from a read error. The V gene is TRBV11-1, the J gene TRBJ2-5, with D perhaps TRBD2 (5 bases). The CDR3 length is 19 residues. Germline lookup yields CDR1 SGHAT and CDR2 FQDESV (reference sequence). The DNA of the CDR3 is TGTGCCATCAGCCCGCCCTCGGAGATCAGGAAGGACTTCCGAGAGACCCAGTACTTC. Its translation is CAISPPSEIRKDFRETQYF. Drawing the rest from reference TRBV11-1 and TRBJ2-5, the complete variable domain is EAEVAQSPRYKITEKSQAVAFWCDPISGHATLYWYRQILGQGPELLVQFQDESVVDDSQLPKDRFSAERLKGVDSTLKIQPAELGDSAMYLCAISPPSEIRKDFRETQYFGPGTRLLVL.

In this sample, this clonotype turned up many times. The chain is built from TRBV5-6 and TRBJ2-7; D gene unclear. V was trimmed by 0 bases and J by 4 bases, leaving 5 bases between them. Germline assignment: CDR1 SGHDT and CDR2 YYEEEE. The CDR3 has 12 amino acids. The CDR3 region is CASSLEGYEQYF. CDR3 nucleotide sequence: TGTGCCAGCAGCTTGGAAGGGTACGAGCAGTACTTC. The full variable domain, its missing parts supplied by reference TRBV5-6 and TRBJ2-7, is DAGVTQSPTHLIKTRGQQVTLRCSPKSGHDTVSWYQQALGQGPQFIFQYYEEEERQRGNFPDRFSGHQFPNYSSELNVNALLLGDSALYLCASSLEGYEQYFGPGTRLTVT.

A remark on this clonotype: One junction end disagrees with the germline gene, perhaps due to a read error. This chain uses TRBV4-2 with TRBJ1-5; TRBD1 might be the D (5 bases). The germline V gene encodes CDR1 LGHNA and CDR2 YNFKEQ. CDR3 length: 16 residues. For the CDR3, the DNA is TGCGCCAGCAGCCAAGATCCGGGGCAGGCGGGGCGGTCCCAGCATTTT. Its protein is CASSQDPGQAGRSQHF.

On this clonotype itself: One end of the junction is discordant with germline, which a read error may explain. The chain joins TRBV4-1 to TRBJ2-1; weak D call: TRBD2 (6 bases). From germline, CDR1 is MGHRA and CDR2 YSYEKL. The CDR3 consists of 18 residues. CDR3 in DNA: TGCGCCAACAGCCAAGAAGGCCCCTACGGGAGCTCCTACAATGAGCAGTTATTC. Translated: CANSQEGPYGSSYNEQLF.

Only a few counts were recorded for this clonotype. This chain uses TRBV5-1 with TRBJ1-6, with 7 bases matching TRBD1. Germline CDR1 and CDR2: SGHRS and YFSETQ. The J segment lost 7 bases and the V segment lost 6 bases, leaving 4 bases of the junction unmatched. The CDR3 is 13 amino acids. CDR3 nucleotides: TGCGCCAGCACCGGGACAGAGAATTCACCCCTCCACTTT. Translation: CASTGTENSPLHF.

A single count supports this clonotype. The chain links TRBV11-2 to TRBJ2-5; no definite D call. The V end was cut by 1 base, the J end by 7 bases, with 16 bases between. CDR3 length: 15 residues. Germline CDR1 reads SGHAT; CDR2 reads FQNNGV. The DNA of the CDR3 is TGTGCCAGCAGCTTAGTGGGCGGCGAAGTGGGGACCCAGTACTTC. Translated: CASSLVGGEVGTQYF.

Points on this clonotype: Without the conserved terminal phenylalanine or tryptophan, this CDR3 likely stems from a read error. The chain is built from TRBV6-6 and TRBJ2-1; 12 positions match TRBD1. Germline CDR1 reads MNHNY; CDR2 reads SVGAGI (reference sequence). After removal of 3 bases from V and 9 bases from J, the junction contained 6 bases not matched to a gene. This CDR3 contains 15 residues. The CDR3 nucleotides are TGTGCCAGCAGTTATCAGGGACAGGGGGCCGCTGAGCAGTTCCTC. This gives the protein CASSYQGQGAAEQFL.

Concerning this clonotype itself: Sequence at one end of the junction differs from germline and may be a read error. The V gene is TRBV6-6, the J gene TRBJ2-5; tentatively, D is TRBD1 (6 bases). Germline assignment: CDR1 MNHNY and CDR2 SVGAGI (reference sequence). This CDR3 has 14 residues. The CDR3 DNA reads as TGTACCAGCAGCCTCCCCGGACAGCAAGAGACCCAGTACTTC. It is translated as CTSSLPGQQETQYF.

The rearrangement joins TRBV7-9 to TRBJ2-5, with 8 bases lining up with TRBD2. The junction had 13 bases not matched to a gene; V was cut back by 5 bases and J by 5 bases. The CDR3 consists of 16 residues. Germline V gene data show CDR1 as SEHNR and CDR2 as FQNEAQ (reference sequence). DNA for the CDR3: TGTGCCAGCAGCGTAGTTAGCGGGACGGGATCGGAGACCCAGTACTTC. It encodes CASSVVSGTGSETQYF.

This clonotype was seen only a few times. A much larger clone differs from this one at a single base, so this may be a read error. The CDR3 DNA follows: TGTGCCAGCACTCATCCTTTGACTGAAAAACTGTTTTTT. Translation gives CASTHPLTEKLFF. The chain couples TRBV6-1 to TRBJ1-4; D is undetermined. V shed 7 bases and J shed 7 bases, with 13 bases lying between them. The germline CDR1 and CDR2 sequences are MNHNS and SASEGT. The CDR3 sequence is 13 residues long.

This clonotype was seen just once. This may come from a read error, since a much larger clone is one base off. CDR3 sequence (DNA): TGTGCCAGCAGTTTTGCCGGGACAAGGACCGGGGAGCCGTTTTTT. Amino acids: CASSFAGTRTGEPFF. The V call is TRBV6-5, the J call TRBJ2-2, with D perhaps matching TRBD1 (6 bases). Germline V gene data show CDR1 as MNHEY and CDR2 as SVGAGI. CDR3 length equals 15 residues.

This clonotype was counted a few times. This may arise from a read error, as a much more abundant clone is one base away. The J gene is TRBJ2-7, the V gene TRBV10-2; TRBD2 matches 12 bases. The CDR3 is 15 amino acids. In germline, CDR1 is WSHSY, CDR2 SAAADI. The V and J ends lost 7 bases and 0 bases, in that order; junction bases with no gene match: 4. DNA for the CDR3: TGCGCCAGCATGAGGACTAGCGGGACCTCCTACGAGCAGTACTTC. Encoded protein: CASMRTSGTSYEQYF.

The V and J genes are TRBV7-2 and TRBJ2-7; TRBD2 aligns across 7 bases. V trimming: 0 bases; J trimming: 4 bases; junction bases outside the gene matches: 6. Germline CDR1 reads SGHTA; CDR2 reads FQGNSA. The CDR3 consists of 15 residues. This CDR3 reads CASSLAGGPQYEQYF. The CDR3 nucleotides read TGTGCCAGCAGCTTAGCGGGAGGGCCCCAGTACGAGCAGTACTTC.

This clonotype was observed once. One base away lies a much larger clone, so this may be a sequencing read error. The chain combines TRBV10-3 with TRBJ2-4; 9 bases are a match to TRBD1. Germline CDR1 and CDR2: ENHRY and SYGVKD. CDR3 length: 15 residues. V dropped 0 bases and J dropped 7; count of bases not matched to a gene: 4. This chain's CDR3 is CAISESGTGKNIQYF. CDR3 bases: TGTGCCATCAGTGAGTCAGGGACAGGGAAGAACATTCAGTACTTC.